These T cell receptor beta chains were read from a single sample in a study of tumor and adjacent non-tumor tissue in lung cancer. TCRdb ran MiXCR on the multiplex PCR reads and lists one entry per CDR3 protein. The data show 75,000 to 95,000 distinct CDR3 sequences, with 72% seen just once and around 10% held by the top ten. The sequenced material came from lung tumor tissue. The source is a woman aged 40 to 49 with non-small cell lung cancer. Both conserved end residues are part of each CDR3. Each record gives: clone size, V gene, J gene, D gene, CDR3 protein, CDR3 DNA. The D gene is left open where the match is weak. Clone size is given for some rows only: seen once, a few or many times, or a class if the clone is expanded.

>many|TRBV7-9|TRBJ2-3|TRBD2
CASSGPGLGGPTDTQYF
TGTGCCAGCAGCGGCCCGGGACTAGGAGGGCCCACAGATACGCAGTATTTT
>few|TRBV7-9|TRBJ2-1|TRBD1
CASSLQGDEQFF
TGTGCCAGCAGCCTACAGGGGGATGAGCAGTTCTTC
>-|TRBV5-4|TRBJ2-1|-
CPSSPRALVGGCEQFF
TGTCCCAGCAGCCCCCGCGCTTTAGTTGGGGGATGTGAGCAGTTCTTC
>-|TRBV11-2|TRBJ2-5|-
CGSSLVYGETQYF
TGTGGCAGCAGCTTAGTTTACGGAGAGACCCAGTACTTC
>-|TRBV5-1|TRBJ1-1|-
CASSPEEGNTEAFF
TGCGCCAGCAGCCCGGAAGAGGGGAACACTGAAGCTTTCTTT
>-|TRBV6-6|TRBJ2-2|TRBD1
CASSLDRGRDTGEPFF
TGTGCCAGCAGTCTGGACAGGGGACGTGACACCGGGGAGCCGTTTTTT
>medium-sized|TRBV4-1|TRBJ2-5|-
CASSQGIGHETQYF
TGCGCCAGCAGCCAAGGGATCGGGCATGAGACCCAGTACTTC
>-|TRBV20-1|TRBJ2-3|TRBD2
CGATIAGGSTDTQYF
TGCGGTGCTACCATAGCGGGGGGCTCCACGGATACGCAGTATTTT
>-|TRBV9|TRBJ2-2|TRBD2
CASSLISGGDTGELFF
TGTGCCAGCAGCTTGATTAGCGGGGGGGACACCGGGGAGTTGTTTTTT
>many|TRBV6-1|TRBJ1-5|-
CASSPWDLYSNQPQHF
TGTGCCAGCAGTCCCTGGGACCTATATAGCAATCAGCCCCAGCATTTT
>once|TRBV4-2|TRBJ2-1|-
CASRGEGLYKEKFF
TGTGCCAGCCGCGGTGAGGGCCTTTACAAGGAGAAGTTCTTC
>many|TRBV7-9|TRBJ2-3|-
CASSERSSAADTQYF
TGTGCCAGCAGCGAACGGTCTAGCGCAGCAGATACGCAGTATTTT
>-|TRBV11-2|TRBJ2-1|-
CASSLEGRYNEQFF
TGTGCCAGCAGCTTAGAGGGGAGATACAACGAGCAGTTCTTC
>-|TRBV11-2|TRBJ2-7|-
CASRHGVAEQYF
TGTGCCAGCAGACACGGGGTCGCCGAGCAGTACTTC
>many|TRBV7-9|TRBJ1-5|-
CASSGSNQPQHF
TGTGCCAGCAGCGGAAGCAATCAGCCCCAGCATTTT
>-|TRBV14|TRBJ2-3|-
CASNQNAGIDGTDTQYF
TGTGCCAGCAACCAAAACGCGGGAATTGATGGTACAGATACGCAGTACTTT
>-|TRBV29-1|TRBJ2-7|-
CSVVLQRDINYKQYF
TGTAGCGTTGTGTTGCAACGGGACATAAACTACAAGCAGTACTTC
>-|TRBV6-2/TRBV6-3|TRBJ2-7|-
CASLSGGPTYAQYF
TGTGCCAGCCTCTCAGGGGGGCCAACCTACGCGCAGTACTTC
>-|TRBV7-9|TRBJ2-7|-
CASSSVKGSNKQYF
TGTGCCAGCAGCTCGGTGAAGGGGAGCAACAAGCAGTACTTC
>medium-sized|TRBV11-3|TRBJ2-1|-
CASSLGWRSNEQFF
TGTGCCAGCAGCTTAGGGTGGAGGTCCAATGAGCAGTTCTTC
>-|TRBV12-3/TRBV12-4|TRBJ1-2|-
CTSSGLGRVRGYTF
TGTACCAGCAGTGGGCTTGGCAGGGTGAGAGGCTACACCTTC
>few|TRBV20-1|TRBJ2-1|-
CSVAEAHGRNEQFF
TGCAGTGTCGCGGAGGCCCACGGGAGAAATGAGCAGTTCTTC
>-|TRBV11-3|TRBJ1-6|-
CASSHVENSPFHF
TGTGCCAGCAGCCATGTGGAGAATTCACCCTTCCACTTT
>-|TRBV7-9|TRBJ2-2|-
CGSVGNTGELFF
TGTGGCAGCGTGGGGAACACCGGGGAGCTGTTTTTT
>-|TRBV7-3|TRBJ1-1|-
CASSSGQSMNAEAFF
TGTGCCAGCAGTTCCGGACAGTCAATGAACGCTGAAGCTTTCTTT
>-|TRBV19|TRBJ1-2|-
CASSTPGGYGYTF
TGTGCCAGTAGTACCCCCGGAGGGTATGGCTACACCTTC
>-|TRBV20-1|TRBJ1-2|-
CSAREAATSIYGYAF
TGCAGTGCTAGAGAGGCCGCCACCTCCATATATGGCTACGCCTTC